The 3 T cell receptor beta chains listed next were all sequenced from one sample in a study of TET2 disruption in CD19-targeted CAR T cells. These receptors are not linked to any known antigen. Treatment specified: autologous CTL019 cells: CD19 CAR with 4-1BB and CD3 zeta domains. Some clones are missing from TCRdb's copy, which holds only in-frame ones; the method was immunoSEQ multiplex PCR. The listing contains about 25,000 clones. The sample here was CD8- CAR+ T cells sorted from cultured blood T cells, taken for CD19 CAR T cell therapy. Subset of the sample: CD8-negative CAR-positive T cells from the infusion product. Receptors were obtained from a man between 65 and 85 years old with chronic lymphocytic leukemia.

For this clone: Coverage ceases 3 residues before the CDR3 finishes, and the germline J gene fills in the end. The identical CDR3 is also encoded by other nucleotide sequences in the sample. The chain couples TRBV18 to TRBJ1-3; D remains ambiguous. V was pared by 3 bases and J by 0 bases, with 12 bases between. The CDR3 length is 16 residues. Per germline, CDR1 KGHSH and CDR2 LQKENI. CDR3 sequence reads: CASSPYDQASGNTIYF. CDR3 bases read: TGTGCCAGCTCACCCTACGACCAGGCCTCTGGAAACACC.

A remark on this clone: The missing CDR3 end, 3 residues past where the read stops, is filled in from the germline J gene. The genes are TRBV19 and TRBJ1-2; unclear D gene. Germline loops: CDR1 LNHDA, CDR2 SQIVND (reference sequence). This CDR3 has 13 amino acids. The part of the CDR3 DNA that was read is TGTGCCAGTAGTTACCGCCAGGTCAATGAC. This translates into CASSYRQVND. The CDR3 in its entirety is CASSYRQVNDYTF.

CDR3 sequence reads: CASSSLAVSSYNEQFF. Incomplete CDR3 DNA: TGTGCCAGCAGCTCACTAGCGGTGAGCTCCTACAATGAG. The chain couples TRBV7-6 to TRBJ2-1; 8 bases line up with TRBD2. Coverage ceases 3 residues before the CDR3 finishes, and the germline J gene fills in the end. Germline trimming cut 4 bases from V and 0 bases from J; bases unmatched to any gene: 5. The CDR3 contains 16 residues. Per the germline V gene, CDR1 is SGHVS and CDR2 is FNYEAQ.